This TCR beta chain appears in the sequencing data of a study of blood T cell repertoires in COVID-19 (TCRdb year 2020). Regarding the complete study: Samples covering the acute and convalescent phases of COVID-19 were provided by collaborators in the United States, Italy and Spain. The prospective study material was composed of cDNA or gDNA derived from T cells, B-cell-depleted T cells, or PBMCs. Subjects who had been exposed to COVID-19, were actively infected with it, or had recovered from it provided the deeply sampled blood TCRbeta repertoires that made up the dataset. The repertoires were made available in a free public database intended to serve as a resource for research on the immune response to SARS-CoV-2. Samples were obtained from the ongoing ImmuneRACE study (first 160 participants) and from over 1,000 subjects provided by 6 global collaborators. Nearly every sample came with metadata listing a de-identified subject ID, COVID-19 status, age in years and sex. HLA class I and class II types, where available, came from metadata supplied by the sample provider rather than from assay-based typing. Study-wide findings and limitations: The amount of clinical and demographic metadata varied by source and participant and was provided uncurated.

Trimming at the junction amounts to 4 bases on V and 1 base on J, and the germline ends lie 8 bases apart. The CDR3 has 13 amino acids, counting the end cysteine and phenylalanine. The entry retains the CDR3 DNA only, 39 bases that are in frame from base 1. In the germline V gene, CDR1 corresponds to SGHRS and CDR2 to YFSETQ. TCRbeta CDR3 regions were amplified from genomic DNA using the immunoSEQ Assay, a bias-controlled multiplex PCR. The authors processed their data as follows. The number of nucleated cells in each sample was estimated by amplification of reference gene primers within the assay. To quantify the absolute abundance of each unique TCRbeta CDR3 rearrangement, sequence reads were collapsed and filtered. For each sample, productive Simpson clonality was calculated as the square root of Simpson's diversity index over productive rearrangements. The table was pulled from immuneACCESS by TCRdb, which kept in-frame rearrangements only. Such tables lose some clones; where checked, under half of the loss comes from unresolved V genes, and the rest has no known cause. The DNA gave D and trimming, while V, J and clone size come from that table. For this sample there are some 110,000 clones; over 75% appear just once. The biggest ten clones account for roughly 2.6% of the sample.

The collaborating institutions used their own protocols to collect whole blood in K2EDTA tubes. Collaborator samples were shipped for TCRbeta analysis as frozen whole blood, isolated PBMCs, or DNA extracted from either sample type. As concerns this clone: The antigen it recognizes is unknown. No much larger clone exists at a distance of one base, and base qualities are not known.

This chain joins TRBV5-1 to TRBJ1-1; no D gene can be assigned with confidence. This clonotype originated in a man between 50 and 59 years old with acute or convalescent COVID-19. The sample consisted of peripheral blood. The sequenced DNA is TGCGCCAGCAGCCCAGTTGAGAACACTGAAGCTTTCTTT. This codes for CASSPVENTEAFF. The CDR3 plus the reference TRBV5-1 and TRBJ1-1 genes for the other parts give the full variable domain: KAGVTQTPRYLIKTRGQQVTLSCSPISGHRSVSWYQQTPGQGLQFLFEYFSETQRNKGNFPGRFSGRQFSNSRSEMNVSTLELGDSALYLCASSPVENTEAFFGQGTRLTVV.